This T cell receptor beta chain is from a study of glioma-infiltrating T cells after dendritic cell vaccination. Study details: Samples are from glioblastoma patients in Phase I and II dendritic cell vaccine trials.

Input was around 1.9 ug genomic DNA, or all available if less. Amplification used 60 V beta primers and 13 J beta primers. Method: immunoSEQ multiplex PCR; TCRdb's copy keeps in-frame clones and lacks some. The sample holds roughly 85,000 clones, 85% seen once. After removal of 1 base from V and 3 bases from J, the junction contained 9 bases not matched to a gene. The germline V gene encodes CDR1 LNHDA and CDR2 SQIVND (reference sequence). This CDR3 has 16 residues. Time point described: after dendritic cell vaccination, including at tumor progression/relapse. This chain connects TRBV19 to TRBJ2-7; 7 bases align to TRBD1. Here the sequenced sample was blood, taken after dendritic cell vaccination. The TCR comes from a human donor with glioblastoma. CDR3 in amino acids: CASSIGTGGPLYEQYF. The CDR3 DNA is TGTGCCAGTAGTATAGGGACAGGCGGACCACTCTACGAGCAGTACTTC.